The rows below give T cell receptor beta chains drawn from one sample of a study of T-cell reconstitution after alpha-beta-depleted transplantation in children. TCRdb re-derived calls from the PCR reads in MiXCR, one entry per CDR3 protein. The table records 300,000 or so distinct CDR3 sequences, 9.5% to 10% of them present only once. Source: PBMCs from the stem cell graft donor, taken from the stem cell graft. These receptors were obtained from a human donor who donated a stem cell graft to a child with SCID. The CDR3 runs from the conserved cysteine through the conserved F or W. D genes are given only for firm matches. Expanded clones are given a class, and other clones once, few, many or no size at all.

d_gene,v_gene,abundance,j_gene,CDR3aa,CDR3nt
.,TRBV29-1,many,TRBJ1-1,CSVEGEAFF,TGCAGCGTTGAAGGGGAAGCTTTCTTT
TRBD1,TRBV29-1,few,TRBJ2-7,CSAQTGGSEQYF,TGCAGCGCTCAGACAGGGGGAAGCGAGCAGTACTTC
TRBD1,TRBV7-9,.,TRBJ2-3,CASSGQGWTDTQYF,TGTGCCAGCAGCGGACAGGGGTGGACAGATACGCAGTATTTT
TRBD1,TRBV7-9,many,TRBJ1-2,CATDGQGRLGYTF,TGTGCCACCGATGGACAGGGTCGACTTGGCTACACCTTC
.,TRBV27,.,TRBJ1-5,CASSFGTNQPQHF,TGTGCCAGCAGTTTTGGGACCAATCAGCCCCAGCATTTT
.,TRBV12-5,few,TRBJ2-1,CASGSGRVAALGEQFF,TGTGCTAGTGGTTCCGGCCGGGTCGCCGCCTTAGGTGAGCAGTTCTTC
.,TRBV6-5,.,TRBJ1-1,CASSYLVQGTEAFF,TGTGCCAGCAGTTACCTCGTACAGGGCACTGAAGCTTTCTTT
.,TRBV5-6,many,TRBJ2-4,CASSLASRAKNIQYF,TGTGCCAGCAGCTTGGCCAGCAGAGCCAAAAACATTCAGTACTTC
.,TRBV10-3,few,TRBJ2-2,CAISELQGTGELFF,TGTGCCATCAGTGAGTTGCAGGGCACCGGGGAGCTGTTTTTT
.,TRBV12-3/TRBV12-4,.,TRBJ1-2,CASSLIGGNGYTF,TGTGCCAGCAGTTTAATCGGGGGAAATGGCTACACCTTC
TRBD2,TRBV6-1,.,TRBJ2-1,CASSSRLAGQFF,TGTGCCAGCAGTTCGCGACTAGCCGGGCAGTTCTTC
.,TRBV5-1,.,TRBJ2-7,CASSLWGSDSSRSYEQYF,TGCGCCAGCAGCTTGTGGGGATCCGACAGCTCACGTTCCTACGAGCAGTACTTC
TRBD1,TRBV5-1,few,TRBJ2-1,CASSLARDRGGNEQFF,TGCGCCAGCAGCTTGGCCCGGGACAGGGGTGGCAATGAGCAGTTCTTC
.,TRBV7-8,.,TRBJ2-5,CASRRGPQETQYF,TGTGCCAGCCGCAGGGGCCCCCAAGAGACCCAGTACTTC